Listed below are T cell receptor beta chains from one sample, sequenced in a study of T cells in Graves' hyperthyroidism and ophthalmopathy. Each CDR3 protein gets one entry after TCRdb re-called the multiplex PCR reads with MiXCR. This table holds some 490,000 distinct CDR3 sequences, around 15% found once. The sample was blood. These receptor sequences come from a woman aged 25 to 39 with Graves' ophthalmopathy. The CDR3 runs from the conserved cysteine through the conserved F or W. A D gene is named only where the DNA matches it firmly. The size entry is marked missing in some rows and otherwise reads once, few, many or a size class.

>few|TRBJ1-2|TRBD1|TRBV6-5
TGTGCCAGCAGTTACTCGAGGGGGACAGGGGGAGCAGGCTACACCTTC
CASSYSRGTGGAGYTF
>NA|TRBJ2-4|NA|TRBV5-1
TGTGCCAGCAGCTTTGGGGAGACCAAAAACATTCAGTACTTC
CASSFGETKNIQYF
>few|TRBJ1-1|NA|TRBV18
TGTGCCAGCTCACCGCTCACAGGGTACAAGGGTTCGAACACTGAAGCTTTCTTT
CASSPLTGYKGSNTEAFF
>NA|TRBJ2-2|TRBD2|TRBV7-3
TGTGCCAGCAGCTTAACCCCGGGAGGGAACACCGGGGAGCTGTTTTTT
CASSLTPGGNTGELFF
>NA|TRBJ1-4|NA|TRBV12-3/TRBV12-4
TGTGCCAGCAGTTACTCCGAGACTGAAAAACTGTTTTTT
CASSYSETEKLFF
>NA|TRBJ2-7|NA|TRBV4-3
TGCGCCAGCAGCCAAGATCGTTGGGGACACCAGGCCCAAACCTACGAGCAGTACTTC
CASSQDRWGHQAQTYEQYF
>NA|TRBJ2-7|TRBD1|TRBV6-2/TRBV6-3
TGTGCCAGCAGATCCAGACGGGGGACAGGGGACGAGCAGTACTTC
CASRSRRGTGDEQYF
>many|TRBJ2-7|NA|TRBV20-1
TGCAGTGCCCCGACAGGCGCCGGTAGCGAGCAGTACTTC
CSAPTGAGSEQYF
>NA|TRBJ1-4|TRBD1|TRBV19
TGTGCCAGTAGTATATGGGGACAGGGGAGTGAAAAACTGTTTTTT
CASSIWGQGSEKLFF
>NA|TRBJ1-1|NA|TRBV28
TGTGCCAGCAGTTTTTTCAGGTCCCAGGGTTTCTTT
CASSFFRSQGFF
>many|TRBJ2-7|TRBD2|TRBV20-1
TGCAGTGCTAGAGATCTGGGACTAGCAACGGGCGAGCAGTACTTC
CSARDLGLATGEQYF
>few|TRBJ2-1|NA|TRBV27
TGTGCCAGCAGTAAGGGGGGGGGGGGGTTAGCGTTCAATGAGCAGTTCTTC
CASSKGGGGLAFNEQFF
>many|TRBJ2-2|TRBD2|TRBV2
TGTGCCAGCACCTTCTCCTGGCTAGCGGGAGTCCGTGCCGGGGAGCTGTTTTTT
CASTFSWLAGVRAGELFF
>many|TRBJ1-2|TRBD1|TRBV28
TGTGCCAGCAGTTCAGTAGGCGCAGGGGGCTTTTACTATGGCTACACCTTC
CASSSVGAGGFYYGYTF
>few|TRBJ2-4|NA|TRBV28
TGTGCCAGCAGTCTCCCCCGCGGGATAGCGATCGAGCCCAAAAACATTCAGTACTTC
CASSLPRGIAIEPKNIQYF
>many|TRBJ1-1|TRBD1|TRBV7-2
TGTGCCAGCAGCTGGGGGACAGTCCTCCCGCTGAACACTGAAGCTTTCTTT
CASSWGTVLPLNTEAFF
>few|TRBJ1-5|NA|TRBV2
TGTGCCAACAGCGAAGGACAACAGCCCCAGCATTTT
CANSEGQQPQHF
>many|TRBJ2-3|NA|TRBV28
TGTGCCAGCAGTCCCCCCCGAGGAAATACAGATACGCAGTATTTT
CASSPPRGNTDTQYF
>NA|TRBJ2-7|TRBD1|TRBV19
TGTGCCAGTAGTACAACGGACAGGGGGCGCCCCTACGAGCAGTACTTC
CASSTTDRGRPYEQYF
>many|TRBJ2-7|NA|TRBV5-6
TGTGCCAGCAGCTTGGACGGCAGTCCCTACGAGCAGTACTTC
CASSLDGSPYEQYF
>many|TRBJ1-1|TRBD1|TRBV7-2
TGTGCCAGCAGCTTACGGGGACAGGGGACTGAAGCTTTCTTT
CASSLRGQGTEAFF
>many|TRBJ2-7|NA|TRBV13
TGTGCCAGCAGCTCGGGTGCAGGGGACGAGCAGTACTTC
CASSSGAGDEQYF
>NA|TRBJ2-3|NA|TRBV28
TGTGCCAGCAGTTTACCCCCCCATACGCAGTATTTT
CASSLPPHTQYF
>NA|TRBJ2-5|NA|TRBV19
TGTGCCAGTAGTACCACCCAGGGGAGGGAAGAGACCCAGTACTTC
CASSTTQGREETQYF
>few|TRBJ2-1|TRBD2|TRBV6-1
TGTGCCAGCAGTGAAAGCGGGGCCCTCTACAGCAATGAGCAGTTCTTC
CASSESGALYSNEQFF
>few|TRBJ1-4|TRBD1|TRBV19
TGTGCCAGGGGGGACAGGACAACTAATGAAAAACTGTTTTTT
CARGDRTTNEKLFF
>NA|TRBJ2-1|TRBD2|TRBV27
TGTGCCAGCAGTCCAATCGGGACTAGCAACCGCAATGAGCAGTTCTTC
CASSPIGTSNRNEQFF
>many|TRBJ2-7|NA|TRBV20-1
TGCAGTGCTAGATCCCCCAGGGGCACCTACGAGCAGTACTTC
CSARSPRGTYEQYF
>many|TRBJ2-1|NA|TRBV30
TGTGCCTGGAGTGTAGCGGTCGGCAATGAGCAGTTCTTC
CAWSVAVGNEQFF
>many|TRBJ2-7|TRBD2|TRBV7-9
TGTGCCAGCAGACCAATCGTGACTAGCTACGGCGACGAGCAGTACTTC
CASRPIVTSYGDEQYF
>many|TRBJ2-2|TRBD1|TRBV28
TGTGCCAGCAGGCGACAGGGGATTACCGGGGAGCTGTTTTTT
CASRRQGITGELFF
>NA|TRBJ2-7|TRBD2|TRBV7-3
TGTGCCAGCAGCTCCTATAGCGGGAGAACGTACGAGCAGTACTTC
CASSSYSGRTYEQYF
>few|TRBJ1-6|NA|TRBV30
TGTGCCTGGAGTGTACGAGGGTATAATTCACCCCTCCACTTT
CAWSVRGYNSPLHF
>NA|TRBJ2-2|NA|TRBV7-2
TGTGCCAGCAGTCCCTTGAGCGGCTCCCTCCGGGCCACGAACGGGGAGCTGCTTTTT
CASSPLSGSLRATNGELLF
>few|TRBJ1-3|TRBD1|TRBV6-1
TGTGCCAGCACTTCCCGTAACAGGGGCTCTGGAAACACCATATATTTT
CASTSRNRGSGNTIYF
>NA|TRBJ2-7|NA|TRBV20-1
TGCAGTGCAGCCATATTGGATTGGTACGGGAACGAGCAGTACTTC
CSAAILDWYGNEQYF
>few|TRBJ1-1|NA|TRBV10-3
TGTGCCATCACGGCAGGGAGGAACACTGAAGCTTTCTTT
CAITAGRNTEAFF
>many|TRBJ2-7|TRBD1|TRBV7-2
TGTGCCAGCAGCTTGGACAGGGACGAGCAGTACTTC
CASSLDRDEQYF
>NA|TRBJ2-1|NA|TRBV9
TGTGCCAGCAGCGAGGGGGGTGGGGTACCACCATATGAGCAGTTCTTC
CASSEGGGVPPYEQFF
>many|TRBJ2-7|NA|TRBV15
TGTGCCACCAGCAGAGATATTATCAGCGACGAGCAGTACTTC
CATSRDIISDEQYF
>few|TRBJ2-7|NA|TRBV11-2
TGTGCCAGCAGCTTAAACGCTGTCTACGAGCAGTACTTC
CASSLNAVYEQYF
>many|TRBJ1-2|NA|TRBV18
TGTGCCAGCTCAAAGGGCCCTGAGGGCTACACCTTC
CASSKGPEGYTF
>few|TRBJ2-3|TRBD2|TRBV24-1
TGTGCCACCAGTGGACTAGCGGGAGGGGAGCCAGATACGCAGTATTTT
CATSGLAGGEPDTQYF
>NA|TRBJ1-2|NA|TRBV10-1
TGCGCCAGCAGTGAAAACGGTTTTGGCTACACCTTC
CASSENGFGYTF